Sequencing of this TCR beta chain was carried out in a study of cytomegalovirus exposure and HLA in healthy donors. Unmatched junction bases numbered 7, after V lost 0 bases and J lost 11 bases. The CDR3 has 15 amino acids. Germline CDR1 and CDR2: LGHNA and YNFKEQ. The study ran its PCR with 60 Vbeta and 13 Jbeta primers. Sequenced by immunoSEQ multiplex PCR; TCRdb stores in-frame clones only, minus some. This table lists 80,000 to 100,000 clones. The chain uses TRBV4-2 and TRBJ2-5; 12 bases are shared with TRBD2. Sequencing was carried out using PBMCs. This TCR was sampled from a man aged 45-65 years in good health and CMV-seropositive. DNA of the CDR3: TGTGCCAGCAGCCAAGAGACTAGCGGGAGTCGGGAGCAGTACTTC. It specifies CASSQETSGSREQYF.